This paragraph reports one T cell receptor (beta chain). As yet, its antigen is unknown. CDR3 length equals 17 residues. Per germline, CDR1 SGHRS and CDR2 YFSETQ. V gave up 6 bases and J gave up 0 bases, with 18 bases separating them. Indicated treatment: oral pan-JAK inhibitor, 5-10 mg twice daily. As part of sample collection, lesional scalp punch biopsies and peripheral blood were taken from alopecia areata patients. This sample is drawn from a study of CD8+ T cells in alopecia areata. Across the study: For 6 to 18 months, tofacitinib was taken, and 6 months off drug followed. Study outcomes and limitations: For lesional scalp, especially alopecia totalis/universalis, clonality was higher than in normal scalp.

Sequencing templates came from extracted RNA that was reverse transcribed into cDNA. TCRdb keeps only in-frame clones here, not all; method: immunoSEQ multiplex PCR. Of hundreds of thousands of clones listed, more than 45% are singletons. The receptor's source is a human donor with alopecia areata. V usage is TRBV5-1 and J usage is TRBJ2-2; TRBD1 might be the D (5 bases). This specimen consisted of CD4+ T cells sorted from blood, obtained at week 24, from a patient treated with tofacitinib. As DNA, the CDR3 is TGCGCCAGCACACTCCGTGGGCAGGGTGCGAACACCGGGGAGCTGTTTTTT. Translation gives CASTLRGQGANTGELFF.